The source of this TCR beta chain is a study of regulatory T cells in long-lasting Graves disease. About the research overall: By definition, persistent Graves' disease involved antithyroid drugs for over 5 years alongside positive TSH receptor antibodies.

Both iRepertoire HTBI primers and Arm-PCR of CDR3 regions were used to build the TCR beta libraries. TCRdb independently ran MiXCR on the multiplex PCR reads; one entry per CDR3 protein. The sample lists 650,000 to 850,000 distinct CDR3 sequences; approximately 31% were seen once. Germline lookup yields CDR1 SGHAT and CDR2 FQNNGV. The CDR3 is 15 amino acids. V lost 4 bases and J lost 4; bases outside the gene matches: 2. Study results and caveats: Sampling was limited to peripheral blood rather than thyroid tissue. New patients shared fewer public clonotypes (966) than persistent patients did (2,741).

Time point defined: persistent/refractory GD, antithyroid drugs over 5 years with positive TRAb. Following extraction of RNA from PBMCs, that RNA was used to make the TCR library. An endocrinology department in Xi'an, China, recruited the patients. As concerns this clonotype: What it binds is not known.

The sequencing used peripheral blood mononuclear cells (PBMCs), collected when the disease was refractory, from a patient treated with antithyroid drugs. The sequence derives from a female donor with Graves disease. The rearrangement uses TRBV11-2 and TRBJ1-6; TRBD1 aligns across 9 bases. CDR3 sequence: CASSSGQGYNSPLHF. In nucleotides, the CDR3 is TGTGCCAGCAGCTCTGGACAGGGGTATAATTCACCCCTCCACTTT.